One and the same sample provided the 2 T cell receptor beta chains below, sequenced in a study of T cell clonality in common variable immunodeficiency (dated by TCRdb to 2014 to 2015). Library construction relied on the immunoSEQ multiplex PCR assay. TCRdb obtained this table from immuneACCESS and retained in-frame rearrangements with V and J assigned. These tables miss some clones; where compared with another copy, unresolved V genes account for less than half of the shortfall, and the remainder is unexplained. With 30,000 to 45,000 clones recorded, this sample contains no clone counted only once. The biggest ten clones account for more than 2.5% of the sample. The sequencing input was peripheral blood mononuclear cells. The receptors derive from a person between 18 and 75 years old in good health.

This clone was seen many times. The CDR3 is cut off 3 residues early in the read; its end comes from the germline J gene. The chain couples TRBV5-1 to TRBJ2-3; TRBD2 matches 13 bases. Per the germline V gene, CDR1 is SGHRS and CDR2 is YFSETQ. Trimming removed 4 bases from V and 1 base from J; junction bases left unmatched: 3. The CDR3 runs to 16 residues. CDR3 sequence reads: CASSPGTSGGTDTQYF. CDR3 DNA (partial): TGCGCCAGCAGCCCTGGGACTAGCGGGGGCACAGATACG.

This clone was recorded many times. The CDR3 is cut off 3 residues early in the read; its end comes from the germline J gene. The J gene is TRBJ1-2, the V gene TRBV7-2, with 7 positions matching TRBD1. The CDR3 is 13 residues long. Germline V CDR1 and CDR2: SGHTA, FQGNSA. The CDR3 DNA, read in part, is TGTGCCAGCAGCTTAGGACAGGGAAGGGGC. Encoded protein: CASSLGQGRG. The full CDR3 protein reads CASSLGQGRGYTF. The full variable domain, with the rest looked up from reference TRBV7-2 and TRBJ1-2, is GAGVSQSPSNKVTEKGKDVELRCDPISGHTALYWYRQSLGQGLEFLIYFQGNSAPDKSGLPSDRFSAERTGGSVSTLTIQRTQQEDSAVYLCASSLGQGRGYTFGSGTRLTVV.